The 26 T cell receptor beta chains below come from one sample, sequenced in a study of CD8+ T cells in alopecia areata. Sequencing relied on a cDNA template that was reverse transcribed from extracted RNA. Generated by immunoSEQ multiplex PCR, the TCRdb table keeps only in-frame clones and is missing some. The sample consists of roughly 150,000 clones, 40% to 60% of them appearing once. Sequencing used CD8+ T cells sorted from blood, obtained at week 0. The receptors were sampled from a human donor with alopecia areata.

The chain couples TRBV19 to TRBJ1-5, with D possibly TRBD1 on 5 matching bases. The germline gives CDR1 LNHDA, CDR2 SQIVND (reference sequence). The CDR3 spans 14 residues. V dropped 9 bases and J dropped 2 bases, with 14 bases sitting between them. The CDR3 is CASHGPGGNQPQHF. The CDR3 DNA reads as TGTGCCAGCCACGGCCCGGGGGGCAATCAGCCCCAGCATTTT.

The chain has TRBV30 and TRBJ2-7, with 7 bases fitting TRBD2. The CDR3 contains 13 residues. With 5 bases clipped from V and 3 bases from J, the junction kept 7 bases outside the gene matches. CDR1 and CDR2 (germline): GTSNPN, SVGIG (reference sequence). DNA for the CDR3: TGTGCCTGGGGGTTCGGACTAGGCTACGAGCAGTACTTC. Its translation is CAWGFGLGYEQYF. The full variable domain, completed using reference TRBV30 and TRBJ2-7, is SQTIHQWPATLVQPVGSPLSLECTVEGTSNPNLYWYRQAAGRGLQLLFYSVGIGQISSEVPQNLSASRPQDRQFILSSKKLLLSDSGFYLCAWGFGLGYEQYFGPGTRLTVT.

CDR3 in DNA: TGTGCCACCAGCAGAGATGCCGGGTTTGGTTCACCCCTCCACTTT. Encoded protein: CATSRDAGFGSPLHF. The chain is built from TRBV15 and TRBJ1-6, with D unresolved. The V gene's germline CDR1 is LNHNV and CDR2 YYDKDF (reference sequence). Trimming pared 0 bases from V and 9 bases from J, leaving 12 bases between. This CDR3 contains 15 residues.

The chain has TRBV2 and TRBJ2-7; D might be TRBD1 or TRBD2, each matching 6 bases. The CDR3 spans 16 residues. The V end lost 4 bases, the J end lost 0 bases, and 16 bases lay between the germline ends. Per germline, CDR1 SNHLY and CDR2 FYNNEI. The chain's CDR3 is CASSGDKEGLSYEQYF. The CDR3 bases are TGTGCCAGCAGTGGGGACAAGGAGGGGCTCTCCTACGAGCAGTACTTC.

This chain links TRBV5-6 with TRBJ2-7; 8 bases are a match to TRBD1. In germline, CDR1 is SGHDT, CDR2 YYEEEE. Trimming removed 6 bases from V and 5 bases from J; junction bases left unmatched: 10. CDR3 size: 14 residues. The CDR3 reads CASTPGQGSHEQYF. The DNA of the CDR3 is TGTGCCAGCACGCCCGGACAGGGATCCCACGAGCAGTACTTC.

CDR3 coding DNA: TGTGCCAGCAGAGATAGCACCGGACAGGGGGCCGGCGAGCAGTACTTC. Protein product: CASRDSTGQGAGEQYF. The V call is TRBV2, the J call TRBJ2-7, with 11 bases matching TRBD1. V lost 6 bases and J lost 6; bases outside the gene matches: 13. This CDR3 spans 16 amino acids. The V gene's germline CDR1 is SNHLY and CDR2 FYNNEI. Looking up the rest from reference TRBV2 and TRBJ2-7 gives the full variable domain: EPEVTQTPSHQVTQMGQEVILRCVPISNHLYFYWYRQILGQKVEFLVSFYNNEISEKSEIFDDQFSVERPDGSNFTLKIRSTKLEDSAMYFCASRDSTGQGAGEQYFGPGTRLTVT.

This clone showed up just a few times. The V call is TRBV29-1, the J call TRBJ2-7; D possibly uses TRBD1 or TRBD2 (5 bases each). This CDR3 contains 13 residues. CDR1 and CDR2 from the germline V gene are SQVTM and ANQGSEA. Trimming left V 6 bases short and J 2 bases short, with 14 bases between. The CDR3 loop reads CSVGPQGPYEQYF. CDR3 nucleotides: TGCAGCGTGGGCCCCCAGGGACCCTACGAGCAGTACTTC.

This chain connects TRBV6-5 to TRBJ1-6, with no clear D. CDR1 is MNHEY and CDR2 is SVGAGI in the germline V gene. V dropped 8 bases and J dropped 6 bases, with 14 bases sitting between them. This CDR3 is built from 14 residues. The CDR3 region is CASPGTSGNSPLHF. CDR3 nucleotide sequence: TGTGCCAGCCCAGGAACATCGGGTAATTCACCCCTCCACTTT.

The V and J genes are TRBV29-1 and TRBJ1-1, with D maybe TRBD1 (6 bases). Trimming removed 4 bases from V and 1 base from J, with 13 bases in between. Germline V gives CDR1 SQVTM, CDR2 ANQGSEA. CDR3 size: 14 residues. The CDR3 DNA sequence: TGCAGCGTTGTTGGGACCAGGGGGAACACTGAAGCTTTCTTT. It codes for CSVVGTRGNTEAFF.

This rearrangement joins TRBV5-6 to TRBJ2-3; 12 bases fit TRBD2. Germline V gene lookup returns CDR1 SGHDT and CDR2 YYEEEE. V was clipped by 4 bases and J by 2 bases; unmatched bases: 5. The CDR3 is 16 amino acids. The CDR3 region has the DNA TGTGCCAGCAGCCTGGGACTAGCGGGCCCCACAGATACGCAGTATTTT. As protein: CASSLGLAGPTDTQYF.

The genes are TRBV2 and TRBJ1-2; maybe TRBD1 (5 bases). Germline V gene lookup returns CDR1 SNHLY and CDR2 FYNNEI. This CDR3 has 14 amino acids. V was pared by 3 bases and J by 1 base, with 9 bases between. The CDR3: CASSDREDNYGYTF. The CDR3 DNA reads as TGTGCCAGCAGTGACAGGGAGGATAACTATGGCTACACCTTC.

The chain uses TRBV10-3 and TRBJ2-7; 16 nucleotides line up with TRBD2. CDR3 length equals 20 residues. V shed 4 bases and J 4 bases; nucleotides not matched to a gene: 16. The germline CDR1 and CDR2 sequences are ENHRY and SYGVKD. The CDR3 nucleotides read TGTGCCATCAGTGTGCAAATTGGGACTAGCGGGGGGGCCGGAATATACGAGCAGTACTTC. Encoded protein: CAISVQIGTSGGAGIYEQYF.

This clone was counted a few times. The rearrangement joins TRBV9 to TRBJ2-1; no clear D gene. V was cut by 2 bases and J by 3 bases, with 3 bases left in between. Germline V gene data show CDR1 as SGDLS and CDR2 as YYNGEE. The CDR3 contains 12 residues. CDR3 sequence (DNA): TGTGCCAGCAGCGTCAGCTACAATGAGCAGTTCTTC. It specifies CASSVSYNEQFF.

The rearrangement joins TRBV5-1 to TRBJ2-3, with 9 bases that match TRBD2. The CDR3 totals 18 residues. The J segment lost 6 bases and the V segment lost 4 bases, leaving 18 bases of the junction unmatched. The germline V gene encodes CDR1 SGHRS and CDR2 YFSETQ. This chain's CDR3 is CASSRPARGGHDVDTQYF. CDR3 coding DNA: TGCGCCAGCAGCCGACCGGCGCGGGGGGGCCATGATGTGGATACGCAGTATTTT.

This chain connects TRBV9 to TRBJ2-3; D is tentatively TRBD1 or TRBD2 (5 bases each). Trimming took 3 bases from V and 7 from J, leaving 18 bases between them. The CDR3 extends over 15 amino acids. Germline-derived CDR1 and CDR2 are SGDLS and YYNGEE. The CDR3 reads CASSGGTPVKNTQYF. The DNA for the CDR3 is TGTGCCAGCAGCGGGGGGACCCCCGTTAAAAATACGCAGTATTTT. Drawing the rest from reference TRBV9 and TRBJ2-3, the complete variable domain is DSGVTQTPKHLITATGQRVTLRCSPRSGDLSVYWYQQSLDQGLQFLIQYYNGEERAKGNILERFSAQQFPDLHSELNLSSLELGDSALYFCASSGGTPVKNTQYFGPGTRLTVL.

The chain uses TRBV2 and TRBJ2-7, with D possibly TRBD2 on 6 matching bases. V was cut by 2 bases and J by 3 bases, with 20 bases left in between. Germline V gene lookup returns CDR1 SNHLY and CDR2 FYNNEI. This CDR3 has 17 residues. The CDR3 DNA is TGTGCCAGCAGTGAACTGTCTGAGCGGGCCAATCGCTACGAGCAGTACTTC. Its translation: CASSELSERANRYEQYF.

This clone was counted between two and nine times. This chain uses TRBV15 with TRBJ2-4; the match to TRBD2 covers 8 bases. CDR3 size: 16 residues. The V gene end was trimmed by 4 bases and the J gene end by 4 bases; junction bases not matched to a gene: 9. Germline V lookup: CDR1 LNHNV, CDR2 YYDKDF (reference sequence). CDR3 amino acids: CATSIRGGTRKNIQYF. DNA for the CDR3: TGTGCCACCAGCATCAGGGGTGGGACTAGGAAAAACATTCAGTACTTC.

The chain couples TRBV30 to TRBJ1-2; TRBD1 is a possible D gene (6 bases). Germline V gene sequence: CDR1 GTSNPN, CDR2 SVGIG (reference sequence). The length of the CDR3 is 14 residues. V shed 0 bases and J shed 6 bases, with 14 bases lying between them. CDR3 bases: TGTGCCTGGAGTGTTTTGGGGGCGTCGGATGGCTACACCTTC. Protein: CAWSVLGASDGYTF.

The chain has TRBV25-1 and TRBJ2-7; 8 bases fit TRBD1. V gave up 4 bases and J gave up 6 bases; unmatched junction bases: 8. Germline lookup yields CDR1 MGHDK and CDR2 SYGVNS. The length of the CDR3 is 14 residues. The CDR3 here is CASSAQGDGSEQYF. The CDR3 DNA reads TGTGCCAGCAGTGCACAGGGGGATGGTTCCGAGCAGTACTTC.

In its sample, this clone was seen a few times. The V gene is TRBV27, the J gene TRBJ2-1; D ambiguous. V dropped 2 bases and J dropped 7 bases, with 12 bases sitting between them. The CDR3 runs 14 residues. Germline V gene data show CDR1 as MNHEY and CDR2 as SMNVEV (reference sequence). For the CDR3, the DNA is TGTGCCAGCAGTTTAGGCCTAGTTGTGAATGAGCAGTTCTTC. Amino acids: CASSLGLVVNEQFF.

This clone has a handful of counts. This chain joins TRBV30 and TRBJ2-3; 10 bases are a match to TRBD1. CDR3 length equals 14 residues. V shed 1 base, J shed 6 bases, and the junction held 4 bases outside the gene matches. Germline V gives CDR1 GTSNPN, CDR2 SVGIG (reference sequence). In nucleotides, the CDR3 is TGTGCCTGGAGTGGGGGACAGGGGATGGATACGCAGTATTTT. It encodes CAWSGGQGMDTQYF.

Only a few counts were recorded for this clone. J is TRBJ1-1 and V is TRBV6-5; a possible D gene is TRBD1 (5 bases). There are 13 residues in the CDR3. Trimming removed 5 bases at V and 4 bases at J, with 11 bases between. The germline gives CDR1 MNHEY, CDR2 SVGAGI. CDR3 nucleotides: TGTGCCAGCAGTCCAACAGGATCCACTGAAGCTTTCTTT. Its protein product is CASSPTGSTEAFF.

About this clone: The sample has other DNA sequences that encode this CDR3 too. The chain recombines TRBV29-1 with TRBJ2-7; a possible D gene is TRBD1 (6 bases). Trimming shortened V by 4 bases and J by 0 bases, and 16 bases separated the two germline ends. CDR3 length equals 15 residues. Germline CDR1 SQVTM, CDR2 ANQGSEA. As DNA, the CDR3 is TGCAGCGTTGCGAAAGAACAGGGTAGCTCCTACGAGCAGTACTTC. It encodes CSVAKEQGSSYEQYF.

This sequence joins TRBV5-6 and TRBJ2-1, with TRBD1 matching over 8 bases. CDR3 length equals 14 residues. Per germline, CDR1 SGHDT and CDR2 YYEEEE. V gave up 5 bases and J gave up 8 bases; unmatched junction bases: 9. The CDR3 reads CASRTGALPDEQFF. In DNA form, the CDR3 reads TGTGCCAGCAGGACAGGGGCCCTCCCCGATGAGCAGTTCTTC.

V is TRBV13 and J is TRBJ2-7; D not certain. From germline, CDR1 is PRHDT and CDR2 FYEKMQ (reference sequence). This CDR3 has 15 residues. V was pared by 0 bases and J by 0 bases, with 9 bases between. CDR3 bases: TGTGCCAGCAGCTTAGGTTCCGATTACTCCTACGAGCAGTACTTC. Encoded protein: CASSLGSDYSYEQYF.

The rearrangement uses TRBV4-3 and TRBJ1-3; D is perhaps TRBD1 (5 bases). The V gene's germline CDR1 is LGHNA and CDR2 YSLEER. The CDR3 is 16 residues long. V lost 1 base and J lost 8, with 18 bases in between. CDR3 DNA: TGCGCCAGCAGCCAAGTCCAAACGGGGGTGTGGGACACCATATATTTT. Translated, it gives CASSQVQTGVWDTIYF.